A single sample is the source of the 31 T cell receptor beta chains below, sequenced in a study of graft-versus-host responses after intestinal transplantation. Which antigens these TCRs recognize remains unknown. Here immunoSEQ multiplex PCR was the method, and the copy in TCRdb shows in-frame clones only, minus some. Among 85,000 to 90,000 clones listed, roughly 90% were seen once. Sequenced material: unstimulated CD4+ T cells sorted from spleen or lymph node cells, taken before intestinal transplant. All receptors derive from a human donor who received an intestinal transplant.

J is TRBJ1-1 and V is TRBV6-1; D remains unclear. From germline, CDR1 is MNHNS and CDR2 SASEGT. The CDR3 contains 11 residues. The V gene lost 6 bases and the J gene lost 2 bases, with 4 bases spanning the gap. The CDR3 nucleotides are TGTGCCAGCAGCATTAACACTGAAGCTTTCTTT. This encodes CASSINTEAFF.

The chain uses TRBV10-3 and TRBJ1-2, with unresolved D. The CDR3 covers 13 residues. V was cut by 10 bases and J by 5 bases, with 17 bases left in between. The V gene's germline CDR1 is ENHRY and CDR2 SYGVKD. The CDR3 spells CATQSTEWYGYTF. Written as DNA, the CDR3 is TGTGCCACCCAATCGACGGAGTGGTATGGCTACACCTTC.

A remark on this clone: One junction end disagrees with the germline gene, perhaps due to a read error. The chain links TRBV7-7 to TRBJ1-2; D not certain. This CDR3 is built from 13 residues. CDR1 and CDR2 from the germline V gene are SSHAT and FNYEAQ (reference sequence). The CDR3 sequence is CASSFRGPGVHTF. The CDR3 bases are TGTGCTAGCAGCTTTCGGGGTCCAGGCGTACACACCTTC.

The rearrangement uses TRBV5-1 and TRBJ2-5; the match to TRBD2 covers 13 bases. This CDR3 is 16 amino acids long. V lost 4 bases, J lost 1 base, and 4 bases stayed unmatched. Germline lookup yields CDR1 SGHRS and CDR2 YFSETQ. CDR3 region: CASSVGLAGFQETQYF. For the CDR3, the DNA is TGCGCCAGCAGCGTGGGACTAGCGGGGTTCCAAGAGACCCAGTACTTC. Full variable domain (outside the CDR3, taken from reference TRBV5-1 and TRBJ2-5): KAGVTQTPRYLIKTRGQQVTLSCSPISGHRSVSWYQQTPGQGLQFLFEYFSETQRNKGNFPGRFSGRQFSNSRSEMNVSTLELGDSALYLCASSVGLAGFQETQYFGPGTRLLVL.

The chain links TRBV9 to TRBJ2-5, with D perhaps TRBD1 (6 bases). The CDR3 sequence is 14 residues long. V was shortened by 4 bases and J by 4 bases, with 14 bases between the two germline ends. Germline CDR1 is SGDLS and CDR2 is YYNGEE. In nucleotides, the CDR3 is TGTGCCAGCAGCCCCCAGGGGTATTCAGAGACCCAGTACTTC. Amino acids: CASSPQGYSETQYF.

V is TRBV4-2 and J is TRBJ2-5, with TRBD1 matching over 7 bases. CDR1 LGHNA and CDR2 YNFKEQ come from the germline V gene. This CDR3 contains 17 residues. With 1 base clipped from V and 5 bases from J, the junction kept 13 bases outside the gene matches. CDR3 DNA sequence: TGTGCCAGCAGCCAAGGGGGGACAGATCCGAAGGGGGAGACCCAGTACTTC. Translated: CASSQGGTDPKGETQYF.

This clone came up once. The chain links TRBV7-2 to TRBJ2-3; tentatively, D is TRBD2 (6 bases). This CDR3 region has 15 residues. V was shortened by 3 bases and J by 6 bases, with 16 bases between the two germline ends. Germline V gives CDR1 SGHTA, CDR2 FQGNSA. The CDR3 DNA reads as TGTGCCAGCAGCTTGGGGAGGAGGGGCGGGGATACGCAGTATTTT. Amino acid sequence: CASSLGRRGGDTQYF.

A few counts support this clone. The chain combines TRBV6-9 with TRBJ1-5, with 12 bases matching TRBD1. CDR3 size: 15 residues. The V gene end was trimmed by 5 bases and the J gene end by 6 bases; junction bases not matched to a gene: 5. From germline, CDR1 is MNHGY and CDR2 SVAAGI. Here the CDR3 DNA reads TGTGCCAGCAGTCCCCGGGACAGGGGGCTTCAGCCCCAGCATTTT. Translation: CASSPRDRGLQPQHF.

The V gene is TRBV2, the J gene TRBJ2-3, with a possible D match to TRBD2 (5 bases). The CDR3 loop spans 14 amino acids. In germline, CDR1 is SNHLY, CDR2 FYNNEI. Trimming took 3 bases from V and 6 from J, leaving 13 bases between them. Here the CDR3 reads CASSDQPGVDTQYF. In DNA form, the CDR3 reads TGTGCCAGCAGTGATCAACCCGGGGTGGATACGCAGTATTTT.

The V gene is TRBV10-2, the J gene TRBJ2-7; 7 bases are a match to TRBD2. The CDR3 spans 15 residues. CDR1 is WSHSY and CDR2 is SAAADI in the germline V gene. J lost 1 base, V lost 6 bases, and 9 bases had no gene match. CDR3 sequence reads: CASSPWSGASYEQYF. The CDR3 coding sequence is TGCGCCAGCAGCCCCTGGAGCGGGGCTTCCTACGAGCAGTACTTC.

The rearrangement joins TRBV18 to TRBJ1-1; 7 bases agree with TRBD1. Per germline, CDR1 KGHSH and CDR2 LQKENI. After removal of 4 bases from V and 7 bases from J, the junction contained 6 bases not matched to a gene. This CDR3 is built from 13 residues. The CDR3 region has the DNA TGTGCCAGCTCACGGATCCGGGACAGTGAAGCTTTCTTT. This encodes CASSRIRDSEAFF.

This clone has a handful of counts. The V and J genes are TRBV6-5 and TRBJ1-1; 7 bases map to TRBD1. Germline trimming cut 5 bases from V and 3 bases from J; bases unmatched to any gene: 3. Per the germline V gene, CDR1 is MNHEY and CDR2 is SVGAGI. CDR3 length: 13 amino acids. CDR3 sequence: CASSRTGYTEAFF. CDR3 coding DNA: TGTGCCAGCAGTCGGACAGGATACACTGAAGCTTTCTTT.

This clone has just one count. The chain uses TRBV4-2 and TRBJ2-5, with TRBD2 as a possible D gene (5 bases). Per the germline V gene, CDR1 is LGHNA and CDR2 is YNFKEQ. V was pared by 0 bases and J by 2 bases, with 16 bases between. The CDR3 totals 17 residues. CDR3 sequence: CASSQEWASRRQETQYF. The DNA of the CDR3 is TGTGCCAGCAGCCAAGAGTGGGCTAGCCGTCGGCAAGAGACCCAGTACTTC.

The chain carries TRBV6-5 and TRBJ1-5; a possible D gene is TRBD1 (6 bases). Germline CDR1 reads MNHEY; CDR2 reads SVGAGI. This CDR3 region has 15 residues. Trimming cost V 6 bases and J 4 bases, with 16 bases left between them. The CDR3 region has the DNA TGTGCCAGCAGCCGATTAGGACAGATAAATCAGCCCCAGCATTTT. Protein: CASSRLGQINQPQHF.

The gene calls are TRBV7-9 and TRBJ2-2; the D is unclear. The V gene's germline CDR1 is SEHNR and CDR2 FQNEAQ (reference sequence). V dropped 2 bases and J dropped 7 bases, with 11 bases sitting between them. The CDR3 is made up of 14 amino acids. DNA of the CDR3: TGTGCCAGCAGCTTATCTCTGGCGGTCGGGGAGCTGTTTTTT. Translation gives CASSLSLAVGELFF.

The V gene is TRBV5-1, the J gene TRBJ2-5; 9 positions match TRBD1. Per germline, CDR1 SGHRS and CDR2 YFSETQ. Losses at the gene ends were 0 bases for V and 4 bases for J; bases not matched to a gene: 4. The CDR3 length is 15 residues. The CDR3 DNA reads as TGCGCCAGCAGCTTGGGACAGGGGGGCGTAGAGACCCAGTACTTC. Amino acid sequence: CASSLGQGGVETQYF.

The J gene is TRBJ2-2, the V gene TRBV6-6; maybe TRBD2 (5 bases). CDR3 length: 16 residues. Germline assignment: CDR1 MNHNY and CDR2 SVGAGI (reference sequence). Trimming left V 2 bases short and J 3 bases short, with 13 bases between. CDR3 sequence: CASSYTRSPDTGELFF. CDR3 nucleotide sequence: TGTGCCAGCAGTTACACTAGGTCTCCGGACACCGGGGAGCTGTTTTTT.

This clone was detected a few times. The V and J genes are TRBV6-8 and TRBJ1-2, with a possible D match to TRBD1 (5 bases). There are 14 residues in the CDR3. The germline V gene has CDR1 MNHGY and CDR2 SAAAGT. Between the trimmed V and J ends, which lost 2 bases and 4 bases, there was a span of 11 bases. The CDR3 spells CASSYPRQTYGYTF. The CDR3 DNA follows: TGTGCCAGCAGTTACCCACGACAGACCTATGGCTACACCTTC.

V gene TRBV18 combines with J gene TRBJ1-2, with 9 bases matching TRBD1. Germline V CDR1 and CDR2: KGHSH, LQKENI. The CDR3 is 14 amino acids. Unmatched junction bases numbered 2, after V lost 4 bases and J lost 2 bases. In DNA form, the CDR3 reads TGTGCCAGCTCACTTGACAGGGGGAACTATGGCTACACCTTC. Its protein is CASSLDRGNYGYTF. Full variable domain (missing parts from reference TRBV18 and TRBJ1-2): NAGVMQNPRHLVRRRGQEARLRCSPMKGHSHVYWYRQLPEEGLKFMVYLQKENIIDESGMPKERFSAEFPKEGPSILRIQQVVRGDSAAYFCASSLDRGNYGYTFGSGTRLTVV.

The CDR3 sequence: CASSWGLPTGELFF. DNA of the CDR3: TGTGCCAGCAGCTGGGGACTCCCTACCGGGGAGCTGTTTTTT. The genes are TRBV7-3 and TRBJ2-2, with TRBD2 as a possible D gene (6 bases). V dropped 4 bases and J dropped 5 bases, with 11 bases sitting between them. Germline V gene lookup returns CDR1 SGHTA and CDR2 FQGTGA. The CDR3 extends over 14 amino acids.

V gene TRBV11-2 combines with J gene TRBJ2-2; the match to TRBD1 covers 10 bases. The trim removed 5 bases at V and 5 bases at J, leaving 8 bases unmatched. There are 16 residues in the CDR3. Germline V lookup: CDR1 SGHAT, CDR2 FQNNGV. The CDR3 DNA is TGTGCCAGCAGCACCGGGACAGGGGTTGGGACCGGGGAGCTGTTTTTT. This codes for CASSTGTGVGTGELFF.

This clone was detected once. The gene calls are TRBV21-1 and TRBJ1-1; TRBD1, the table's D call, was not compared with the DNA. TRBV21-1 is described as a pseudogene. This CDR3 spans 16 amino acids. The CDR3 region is CASSKAKPTGNTEAFF. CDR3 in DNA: TGTGCCAGCAGCAAAGCAAAACCGACAGGCAACACTGAAGCTTTCTTT.

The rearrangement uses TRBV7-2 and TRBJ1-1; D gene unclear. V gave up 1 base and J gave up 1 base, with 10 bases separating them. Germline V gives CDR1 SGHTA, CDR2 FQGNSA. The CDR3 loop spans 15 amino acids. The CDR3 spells CASSLGQHRNTEAFF. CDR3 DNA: TGTGCCAGCAGCTTAGGTCAACATCGGAACACTGAAGCTTTCTTT. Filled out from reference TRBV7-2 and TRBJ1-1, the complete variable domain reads GAGVSQSPSNKVTEKGKDVELRCDPISGHTALYWYRQSLGQGLEFLIYFQGNSAPDKSGLPSDRFSAERTGGSVSTLTIQRTQQEDSAVYLCASSLGQHRNTEAFFGQGTRLTVV.

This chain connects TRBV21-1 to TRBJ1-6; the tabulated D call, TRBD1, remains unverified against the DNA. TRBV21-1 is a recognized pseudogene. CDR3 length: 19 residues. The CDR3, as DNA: TGTGCCAGCAGCGCCCCGGCTTGTCGGCAGGGGGCGGTTAATTCACCCCTCCACTTT. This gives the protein CASSAPACRQGAVNSPLHF.

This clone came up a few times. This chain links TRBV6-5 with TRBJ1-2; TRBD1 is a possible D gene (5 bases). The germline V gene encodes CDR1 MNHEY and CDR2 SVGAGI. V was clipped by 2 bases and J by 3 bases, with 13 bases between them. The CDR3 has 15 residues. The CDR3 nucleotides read TGTGCCAGCAGTTACGAGGTGCAGGGATACTATGGCTACACCTTC. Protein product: CASSYEVQGYYGYTF.

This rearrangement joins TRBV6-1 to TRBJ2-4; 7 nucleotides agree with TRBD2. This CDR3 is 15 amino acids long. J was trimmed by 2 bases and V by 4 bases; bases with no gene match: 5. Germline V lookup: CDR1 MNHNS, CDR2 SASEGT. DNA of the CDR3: TGTGCCAGCAGTGGGGAGGGGTTATCCAAAAACATTCAGTACTTC. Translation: CASSGEGLSKNIQYF.

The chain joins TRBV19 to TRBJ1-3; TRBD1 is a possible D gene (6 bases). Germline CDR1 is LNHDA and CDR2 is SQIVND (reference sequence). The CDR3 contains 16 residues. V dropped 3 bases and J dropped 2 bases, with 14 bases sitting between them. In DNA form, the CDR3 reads TGTGCCAGTAGTATGGGCGGGGGCAGCCCTGGAAACACCATATATTTT. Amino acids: CASSMGGGSPGNTIYF.

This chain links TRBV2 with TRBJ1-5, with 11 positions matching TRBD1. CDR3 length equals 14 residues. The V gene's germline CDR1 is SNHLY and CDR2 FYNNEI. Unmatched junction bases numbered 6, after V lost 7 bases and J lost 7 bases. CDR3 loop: CASTRTGGLQPQHF. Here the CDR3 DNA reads TGTGCCAGCACTCGGACAGGGGGCTTGCAGCCCCAGCATTTT.

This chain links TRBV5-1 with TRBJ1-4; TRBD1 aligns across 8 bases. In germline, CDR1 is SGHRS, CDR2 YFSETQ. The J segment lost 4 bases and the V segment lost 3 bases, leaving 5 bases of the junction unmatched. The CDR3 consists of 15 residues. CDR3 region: CASSSRGPGNEKLFF. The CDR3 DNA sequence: TGCGCCAGCAGCTCCAGGGGGCCTGGTAATGAAAAACTGTTTTTT.

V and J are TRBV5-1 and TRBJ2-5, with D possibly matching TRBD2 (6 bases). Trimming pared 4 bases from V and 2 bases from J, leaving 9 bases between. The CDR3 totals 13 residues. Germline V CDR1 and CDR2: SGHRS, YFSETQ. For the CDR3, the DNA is TGCGCCAGCAGCCATAGCGGACAAGAGACCCAGTACTTC. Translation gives CASSHSGQETQYF. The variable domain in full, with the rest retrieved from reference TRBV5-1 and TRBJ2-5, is KAGVTQTPRYLIKTRGQQVTLSCSPISGHRSVSWYQQTPGQGLQFLFEYFSETQRNKGNFPGRFSGRQFSNSRSEMNVSTLELGDSALYLCASSHSGQETQYFGPGTRLLVL.

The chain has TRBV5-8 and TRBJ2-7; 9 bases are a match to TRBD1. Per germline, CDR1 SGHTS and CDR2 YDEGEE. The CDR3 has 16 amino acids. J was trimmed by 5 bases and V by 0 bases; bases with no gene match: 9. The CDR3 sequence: CASSLGIDRGSHEQYF. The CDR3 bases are TGTGCCAGCAGCTTGGGGATCGACAGGGGGTCTCACGAGCAGTACTTC.